Sequencing of this T cell receptor (beta chain) was carried out in a study of T-cell memory formation after mild COVID-19. General study findings and limits: Researchers report contracting CD4+ clones mostly in CM and EM, with CD8+ clones in EMRA. What remained unconfirmed was the SARS-CoV-2 specificity of second-wave clones peaking on day 37.

Constant-segment primers served in 5'RACE that generated TCR alpha and TCR beta cDNA libraries bearing sample barcodes and UMIs. TCRdb used MiXCR to reprocess the 5' RACE reads, holding one entry per CDR3 protein. The sample holds some 210,000 distinct CDR3 sequences, roughly 30% seen once. On this clonotype itself: Antigen unknown.

Germline V gene lookup returns CDR1 KGHDR and CDR2 SFDVKD. V lost 9 bases and J 7 bases, leaving 15 bases between the germline ends. The CDR3 has 13 amino acids. The origin of this receptor is an adult woman who had mild COVID-19 (a few samples of this study predate the infection). Cell type and time point are not known. The sequencing input was PBMCs or a T cell subset sorted from them (not recorded which). The V gene is TRBV24-1, the J gene TRBJ2-1; a weak D match, TRBD2 (5 bases). CDR3: CATAGSLRNEQFF. The CDR3 bases are TGTGCCACCGCGGGCTCCCTCAGGAATGAGCAGTTCTTC.